Below, 24 T cell receptor beta chains from the same sample are listed, as sequenced in a study of cytomegalovirus exposure and HLA in healthy donors. PCR amplification relied on 60 Vbeta primers (plus 13 Jbeta primers). Method: immunoSEQ multiplex PCR; TCRdb's copy keeps in-frame clones and lacks some. The sample holds 150,000 to 170,000 clones, 60% to 85% seen once. The source material was PBMCs. All receptors derive from a woman in her forties in good health and CMV-seronegative.

This rearrangement joins TRBV5-6 to TRBJ2-7, with D perhaps TRBD2 (5 bases). The CDR3 spans 14 residues. Germline V gene data show CDR1 as SGHDT and CDR2 as YYEEEE. The V and J ends lost 4 bases and 3 bases respectively, with 14 bases between them. In DNA, the CDR3 is TGTGCCAGCAGCCTACCGGACTTTGACTACGAGCAGTACTTC. This translates into CASSLPDFDYEQYF.

This clone appeared a single time. Germline and junction disagree at one end, which may indicate a read error. The rearrangement uses TRBV6-1 and TRBJ2-2, with 9 bases matching TRBD2. The germline V gene encodes CDR1 MNHNS and CDR2 SASEGT. The CDR3 is 17 residues long. The CDR3 loop reads CASREGGGAFRTGELFF. The CDR3 DNA follows: TGTGCCAGCAGAGAAGGCGGGGGGGCCTTTAGAACCGGGGAGCTGTTTTTT.

This chain connects TRBV28 to TRBJ1-2; possibly TRBD1 for D (6 bases). Between the trimmed V and J ends, which lost 4 bases and 12 bases, there was a span of 21 bases. The CDR3 has 14 amino acids. The germline V gene has CDR1 MDHEN and CDR2 SYDVKM. CDR3 bases: TGTGCCAGCAGTTCTGAGCCAGGGGTGCCCGGGGACACCTTC. It yields the protein CASSSEPGVPGDTF.

V and J are TRBV5-6 and TRBJ2-7, with 8 bases identical to TRBD2. Per the germline V gene, CDR1 is SGHDT and CDR2 is YYEEEE. CDR3 length equals 15 residues. The V gene end was trimmed by 0 bases and the J gene end by 5 bases; junction bases not matched to a gene: 7. The CDR3 nucleotides read TGTGCCAGCAGCTTGGCAATAGCGGGGTCCCACGAGCAGTACTTC. This codes for CASSLAIAGSHEQYF.

The chain carries TRBV27 and TRBJ2-7; D possibly corresponds to TRBD1 (6 bases). V lost 1 base and J 10 bases, leaving 11 bases between the germline ends. The CDR3 is 12 residues long. CDR1 and CDR2 (germline): MNHEY, SMNVEV (reference sequence). CDR3 sequence reads: CASSLFDRPQYF. The CDR3 DNA reads TGTGCCAGCAGTTTATTCGACAGGCCCCAGTACTTC.

This clone was observed a handful of times. The chain recombines TRBV19 with TRBJ1-1; D call uncertain. The CDR3 has 15 amino acids. V lost 3 bases and J 5 bases, leaving 16 bases between the germline ends. Germline V gene data show CDR1 as LNHDA and CDR2 as SQIVND (reference sequence). CDR3 sequence (DNA): TGTGCCAGTAGTATGAGGAGAGCTGGGAGGACTGAAGCTTTCTTT. Amino acid sequence: CASSMRRAGRTEAFF.

A few counts support this clone. The CDR3, as DNA: TGTGCCACCAGCCGCGACAGGGGGCCATCCAATGAGCAGTTCTTC. It encodes CATSRDRGPSNEQFF. V and J are TRBV15 and TRBJ2-1, with 10 bases aligning to TRBD1. This CDR3 has 15 amino acids. J lost 6 bases, V lost 5 bases, and 7 bases had no gene match. CDR1 LNHNV and CDR2 YYDKDF come from the germline V gene (reference sequence).

The chain combines TRBV6-1 with TRBJ2-5; 7 bases line up with TRBD1. V lost 6 bases, J lost 7 bases, and 11 bases stayed unmatched. From germline, CDR1 is MNHNS and CDR2 SASEGT. CDR3 size: 14 residues. The CDR3 nucleotides read TGTGCCAGCAGAACCCCCGGGACAGAGGGGACCCAGTACTTC. Its protein product is CASRTPGTEGTQYF.

This chain links TRBV12-2 with TRBJ1-1; TRBD1 is the table's D call and was not checked against the DNA. TRBV12-2 is marked as a pseudogene. This CDR3 is built from 18 residues. DNA of the CDR3: TGTGCAAGTCGCCTCCTGGGTCAGGGACAGCTACTTTGGTCTGAAGCTTTCTTT. Translating gives CASRLLGQGQLLWSEAFF.

This clone was detected a few times. Different DNA sequences within this sample yield the same CDR3. The chain uses TRBV28 and TRBJ1-5, with D possibly being TRBD1 (5 bases). The CDR3 is 14 residues long. Germline V gene sequence: CDR1 MDHEN, CDR2 SYDVKM. V dropped 6 bases and J dropped 2 bases, with 11 bases sitting between them. The CDR3 spells CASREGARNQPQHF. Written as DNA, the CDR3 is TGTGCCAGCAGAGAAGGGGCGCGCAATCAGCCCCAGCATTTT.

The chain links TRBV5-1 to TRBJ1-1, with D hard to call. Germline assignment: CDR1 SGHRS and CDR2 YFSETQ. The V end lost 0 bases, the J end lost 1 base, and 7 bases lay between the germline ends. The CDR3 sequence is 14 residues long. CDR3 nucleotides: TGCGCCAGCAGCTTGGATCCGGGGAACACTGAAGCTTTCTTT. This gives the protein CASSLDPGNTEAFF.

The chain has TRBV7-8 and TRBJ1-1, with 8 bases matching TRBD1. The germline V gene encodes CDR1 SGHVS and CDR2 FQNEAQ. V shed 4 bases and J 0 bases; nucleotides not matched to a gene: 4. The CDR3 spans 15 residues. CDR3 protein: CASSSGQAMNTEAFF. Here the CDR3 DNA reads TGTGCCAGCAGCTCGGGACAGGCTATGAACACTGAAGCTTTCTTT.

The V call is TRBV15, the J call TRBJ1-2; D gene ambiguous. CDR1 and CDR2 (germline): LNHNV, YYDKDF (reference sequence). CDR3 size: 13 residues. Trimming stripped 0 bases from V and 8 bases from J, with 10 bases between. The CDR3 DNA follows: TGTGCCACCAGCAGAGATCCGGGAGGCGGCTACACCTTC. Amino acids: CATSRDPGGGYTF.

This clone was detected only a few times. CDR3 bases: TGTGCCAGCAGCCGGGGGACAGGGGTGGGGGAGCAGTACTTC. Its protein is CASSRGTGVGEQYF. The chain carries TRBV6-6 and TRBJ2-7; 10 bases agree with TRBD1. Looked up from germline, CDR1 is MNHNY and CDR2 is SVGAGI (reference sequence). Trimming cost V 6 bases and J 7 bases; bases outside gene matches: 9. The CDR3 covers 14 residues.

The J gene is TRBJ1-2, the V gene TRBV11-3; the D gene is possibly TRBD1 (6 bases). Per germline, CDR1 SGHNT and CDR2 YENEEA. The CDR3 is 12 residues long. Trimming took 4 bases from V and 4 from J, leaving 7 bases between them. The CDR3 coding sequence is TGTGCCAGCAGCTGGGACACCTATGGCTACACCTTC. Protein product: CASSWDTYGYTF. Based on the CDR3 plus reference TRBV11-3 and TRBJ1-2, the full variable domain is EAGVVQSPRYKIIEKKQPVAFWCNPISGHNTLYWYLQNLGQGPELLIRYENEEAVDDSQLPKDRFSAERLKGVDSTLKIQPAELGDSAVYLCASSWDTYGYTFGSGTRLTVV.

The chain carries TRBV5-1 and TRBJ1-4; TRBD1 aligns across 7 bases. CDR1 is SGHRS and CDR2 is YFSETQ in the germline V gene. The CDR3 is 14 amino acids. J was trimmed by 5 bases and V by 4 bases; bases with no gene match: 5. The CDR3 DNA follows: TGCGCCAGCAGCCGGACAGGAGAGAATGAAAAACTGTTTTTT. It encodes CASSRTGENEKLFF.

V usage is TRBV30 and J usage is TRBJ2-5, with D unresolved. The CDR3 is 11 residues long. Trimming shortened V by 3 bases and J by 2 bases, and 4 bases separated the two germline ends. The germline gives CDR1 GTSNPN, CDR2 SVGIG (reference sequence). This chain's CDR3 is CAWSRQETQYF. CDR3 coding DNA: TGTGCCTGGAGCCGGCAAGAGACCCAGTACTTC.

The chain employs TRBV5-1 and TRBJ1-1, with a possible D match to TRBD1 (5 bases). V dropped 1 base and J dropped 2 bases, with 12 bases sitting between them. The CDR3 loop spans 15 amino acids. Germline loops: CDR1 SGHRS, CDR2 YFSETQ. The CDR3 loop is CASSLQGFPNTEAFF. The CDR3 bases are TGCGCCAGCAGCTTGCAGGGTTTCCCTAACACTGAAGCTTTCTTT.

This chain joins TRBV10-3 and TRBJ1-1, with D tentatively TRBD1 (6 bases). The V end was cut by 6 bases, the J end by 1 base, with 18 bases between. In germline, CDR1 is ENHRY, CDR2 SYGVKD. This CDR3 comprises 16 residues. This CDR3 reads CAISYGGAGPNTEAFF. Here the CDR3 DNA reads TGTGCCATCAGCTATGGGGGGGCAGGACCGAACACTGAAGCTTTCTTT.

The chain employs TRBV28 and TRBJ1-2; tentative D call: TRBD1 (6 bases). This CDR3 is 16 amino acids long. V lost 10 bases and J 1 base, leaving 22 bases between the germline ends. Germline CDR1 MDHEN, CDR2 SYDVKM. The DNA of the CDR3 is TGTGCCAATCTTGGTCCCATAGGACAGAGTAACTATGGCTACACCTTC. It codes for CANLGPIGQSNYGYTF.

The rearrangement joins TRBV6-5 to TRBJ2-7; perhaps TRBD2 as D (7 bases). The CDR3 length is 14 residues. Per the germline V gene, CDR1 is MNHEY and CDR2 is SVGAGI. With 11 bases removed from V and 6 bases from J, the gap between germline ends came to 23 bases. The CDR3 region has the DNA TGTGCCTGCCAGCAAGGGGGGGGGAGGGGCGAGCAGTACTTC. It encodes CACQQGGGRGEQYF.

The chain has TRBV5-4 and TRBJ2-1, with a possible D match to TRBD2 (6 bases). The CDR3 spans 14 residues. Germline assignment: CDR1 SGHNT and CDR2 YYREEE (reference sequence). Between the trimmed V and J ends, which lost 0 bases and 9 bases, there was a span of 13 bases. CDR3 amino acids: CASSLVGGFGEQFF. CDR3 DNA: TGTGCCAGCAGCTTGGTCGGAGGGTTCGGTGAGCAGTTCTTC.

The chain employs TRBV5-4 and TRBJ2-3, with 7 positions matching TRBD1. The V segment lost 5 bases and the J segment 5 bases; nucleotides outside the gene matches: 5. The CDR3 is made up of 13 amino acids. Germline V gives CDR1 SGHNT, CDR2 YYREEE (reference sequence). This CDR3 reads CASREDRLDTQYF. Here the CDR3 DNA reads TGTGCCAGCAGGGAGGACAGGTTAGATACGCAGTATTTT.

This clone was seen only a few times. The chain recombines TRBV5-6 with TRBJ2-1; 9 bases align to TRBD2. The V segment lost 4 bases and the J segment 6 bases; nucleotides outside the gene matches: 8. Germline-derived CDR1 and CDR2 are SGHDT and YYEEEE. The CDR3 consists of 15 residues. This CDR3 is CASSPSGRPTNEQFF. The CDR3 DNA sequence: TGTGCCAGCAGCCCGAGCGGGAGGCCGACCAATGAGCAGTTCTTC.